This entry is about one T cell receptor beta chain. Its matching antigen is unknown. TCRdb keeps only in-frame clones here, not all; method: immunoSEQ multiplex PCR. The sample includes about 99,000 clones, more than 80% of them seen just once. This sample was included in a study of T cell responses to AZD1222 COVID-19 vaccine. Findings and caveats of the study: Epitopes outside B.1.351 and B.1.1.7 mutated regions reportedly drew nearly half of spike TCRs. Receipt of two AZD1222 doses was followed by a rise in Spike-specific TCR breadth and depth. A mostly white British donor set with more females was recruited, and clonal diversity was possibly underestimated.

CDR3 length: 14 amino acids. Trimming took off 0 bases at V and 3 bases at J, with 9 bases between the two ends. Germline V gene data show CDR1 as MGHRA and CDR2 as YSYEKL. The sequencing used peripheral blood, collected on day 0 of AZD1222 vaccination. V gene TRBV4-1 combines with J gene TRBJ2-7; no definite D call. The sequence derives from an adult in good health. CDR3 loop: CASSQDPVDYEQYF. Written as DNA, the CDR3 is TGCGCCAGCAGCCAAGACCCTGTAGACTACGAGCAGTACTTC.